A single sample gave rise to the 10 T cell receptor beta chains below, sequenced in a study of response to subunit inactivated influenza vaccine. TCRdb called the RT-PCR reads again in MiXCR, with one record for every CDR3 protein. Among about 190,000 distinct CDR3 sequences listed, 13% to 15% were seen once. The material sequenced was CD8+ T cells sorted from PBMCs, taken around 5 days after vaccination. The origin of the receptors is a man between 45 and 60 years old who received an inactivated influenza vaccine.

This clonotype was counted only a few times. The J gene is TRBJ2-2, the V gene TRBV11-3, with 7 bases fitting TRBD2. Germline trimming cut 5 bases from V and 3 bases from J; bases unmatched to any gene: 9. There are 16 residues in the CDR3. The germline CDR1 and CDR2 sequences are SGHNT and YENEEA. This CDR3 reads CASSLSWGRDTGELFF. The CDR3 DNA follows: TGTGCCAGCAGCCTATCCTGGGGGAGGGACACCGGGGAGCTGTTTTTT.

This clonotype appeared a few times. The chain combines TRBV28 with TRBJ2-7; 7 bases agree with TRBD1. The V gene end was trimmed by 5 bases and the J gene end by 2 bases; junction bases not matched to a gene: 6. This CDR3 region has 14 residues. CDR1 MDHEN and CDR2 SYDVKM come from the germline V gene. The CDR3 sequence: CASSPTTGTYEQYF. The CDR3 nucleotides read TGTGCCAGCAGTCCAACGACAGGGACCTACGAGCAGTACTTC.

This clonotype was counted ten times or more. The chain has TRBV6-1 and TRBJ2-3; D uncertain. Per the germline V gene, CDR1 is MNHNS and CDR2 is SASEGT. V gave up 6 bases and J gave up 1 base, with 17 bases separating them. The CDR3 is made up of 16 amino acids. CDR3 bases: TGTGCCAGCAGCCCCGTCCTAGAAGTAGGCACAGATACGCAGTATTTT. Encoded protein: CASSPVLEVGTDTQYF.

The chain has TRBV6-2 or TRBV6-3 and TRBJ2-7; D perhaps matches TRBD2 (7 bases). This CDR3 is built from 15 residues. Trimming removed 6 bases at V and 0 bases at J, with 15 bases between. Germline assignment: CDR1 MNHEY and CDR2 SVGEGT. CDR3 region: CASRGWRGRSYEQYF. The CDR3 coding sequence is TGTGCCAGCAGGGGTTGGCGGGGGCGCTCCTACGAGCAGTACTTC.

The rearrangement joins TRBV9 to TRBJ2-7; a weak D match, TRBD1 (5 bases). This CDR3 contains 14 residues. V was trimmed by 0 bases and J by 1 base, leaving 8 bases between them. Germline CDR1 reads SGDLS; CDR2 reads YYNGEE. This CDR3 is CASSVGRTSYEQYF. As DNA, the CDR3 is TGTGCCAGCAGCGTAGGTAGGACATCCTACGAGCAGTACTTC.

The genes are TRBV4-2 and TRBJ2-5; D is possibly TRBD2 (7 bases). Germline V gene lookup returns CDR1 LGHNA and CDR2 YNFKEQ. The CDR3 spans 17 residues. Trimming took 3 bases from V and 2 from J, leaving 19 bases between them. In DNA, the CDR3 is TGTGCCAGCAGCCACGTCACGCCGGGGGGCCGACAAGAGACCCAGTACTTC. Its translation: CASSHVTPGGRQETQYF.

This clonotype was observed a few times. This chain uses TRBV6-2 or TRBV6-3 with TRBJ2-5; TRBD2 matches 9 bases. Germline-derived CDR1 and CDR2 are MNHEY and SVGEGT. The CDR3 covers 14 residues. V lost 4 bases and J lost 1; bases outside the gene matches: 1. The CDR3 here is CASSLTSGQETQYF. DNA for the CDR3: TGTGCCAGCAGTTTGACTAGCGGCCAAGAGACCCAGTACTTC.

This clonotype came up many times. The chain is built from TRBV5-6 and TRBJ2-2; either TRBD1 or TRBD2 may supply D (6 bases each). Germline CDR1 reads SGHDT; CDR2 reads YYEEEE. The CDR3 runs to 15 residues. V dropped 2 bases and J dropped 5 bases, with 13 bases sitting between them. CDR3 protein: CASSLPGARTGELFF. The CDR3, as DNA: TGTGCCAGCAGCTTACCGGGGGCCCGGACCGGGGAGCTGTTTTTT.

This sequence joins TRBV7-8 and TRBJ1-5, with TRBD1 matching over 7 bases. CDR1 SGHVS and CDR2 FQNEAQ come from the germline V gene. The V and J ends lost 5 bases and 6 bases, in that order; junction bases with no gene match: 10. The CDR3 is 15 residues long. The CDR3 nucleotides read TGTGCCAGCAGCGCATTACAGGGGAGAACTCAGCCCCAGCATTTT. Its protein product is CASSALQGRTQPQHF.

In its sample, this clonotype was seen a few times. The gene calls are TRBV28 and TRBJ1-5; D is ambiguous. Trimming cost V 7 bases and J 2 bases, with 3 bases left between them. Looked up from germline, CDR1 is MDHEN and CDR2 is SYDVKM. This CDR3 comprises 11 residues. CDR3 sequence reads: CASTGNQPQHF. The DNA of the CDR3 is TGTGCCAGCACTGGCAATCAGCCCCAGCATTTT.